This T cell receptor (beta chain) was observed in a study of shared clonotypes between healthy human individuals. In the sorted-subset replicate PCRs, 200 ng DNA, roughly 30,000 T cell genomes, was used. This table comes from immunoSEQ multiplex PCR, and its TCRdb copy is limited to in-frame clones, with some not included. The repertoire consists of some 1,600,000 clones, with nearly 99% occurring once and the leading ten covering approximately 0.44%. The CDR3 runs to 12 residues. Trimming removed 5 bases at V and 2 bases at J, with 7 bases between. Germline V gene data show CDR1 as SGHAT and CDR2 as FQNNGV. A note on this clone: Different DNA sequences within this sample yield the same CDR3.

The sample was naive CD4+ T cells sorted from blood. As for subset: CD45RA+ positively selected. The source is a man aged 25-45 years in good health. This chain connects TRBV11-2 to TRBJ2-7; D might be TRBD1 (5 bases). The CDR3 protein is CASSLGAYEQYF. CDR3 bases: TGTGCCAGCAGCCTAGGGGCCTACGAGCAGTACTTC. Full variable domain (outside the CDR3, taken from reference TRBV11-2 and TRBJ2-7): EAGVAQSPRYKIIEKRQSVAFWCNPISGHATLYWYQQILGQGPKLLIQFQNNGVVDDSQLPKDRFSAERLKGVDSTLKIQPAKLEDSAVYLCASSLGAYEQYFGPGTRLTVT.